The subject of this entry is one TCR beta chain. Germline CDR1 and CDR2: KGHSH and LQKENI. The CDR3 runs 14 residues. V lost 5 bases to trimming and J lost 10 bases; unmatched junction nucleotides: 8. This entry is derived from a study of blood T cell repertoires in COVID-19. Seattle enrolled patients during active infection and tracked them longitudinally. Data came from immunoSEQ multiplex PCR; TCRdb stores just in-frame clones and leaves some out. The sample contains 95,000 to 150,000 clones, more than 70% of which appear only once. This sequence joins TRBV18 and TRBJ2-1, with 10 bases that match TRBD1. This TCR came from an elderly woman with COVID-19, enrolled during active disease. The specimen was peripheral blood. The CDR3, as DNA: TGTGCCAGCTCAACGCGGACAGGGGGTGACGAGCAGTTCTTC. This translates into CASSTRTGGDEQFF.